The T cell receptor (beta chain) described here comes from a study of identical twins (TCRdb year 2016). Background on the whole study: The study deep-sequenced TCR alpha and beta repertoires from monozygotic twins, unrelated adults of various ages and cord blood to test whether fetal clonotypes persist. To rule out contamination, the twin experiments were replicated at different times with different library preparation protocols. The paper's findings and limits, for the study overall: Compared with coincidental sharing between unrelated individuals, an excess of low generation-probability sequences was observed among out-of-frame TCR alpha sequences shared between twins. Recombination models systematically underestimated out-of-frame TCR alpha sharing in monozygotic twins but agreed with sharing between unrelated individuals. Because the same donors could not be followed over many years, the conclusions relied on cross-sectional statistical analysis. A weaker excess of twin sharing was found in beta out-of-frame sequences because the signal-to-noise ratio was lowered by fewer shared sequences. Abundant cord blood beta clonotypes carried fewer insertions; young adult naive repertoires showed a weaker similar trend, while memory repertoires showed none. Zero-insertion analyses could be partly confounded by invariant T cells such as MAIT and iNKT, although diverse VJ usage argued against such confounding for most clonotypes.

Of note for this clonotype: The specificity of this receptor is unknown. Base qualities are missing; no much larger clone stands one base away.

All donors were healthy Caucasians. The study also sequenced three unrelated non-twin adults: a male aged 18 to 30, a male aged 50 to 60 and a female aged 50 to 60. Miltenyi CD45RO+ enrichment and human naive T-cell isolation kits were used to isolate memory (CD45RO+) and naive T cells from PBMC. Looking up the germline V gene yields CDR1 SNHLY and CDR2 FYNNEI. The germline V end is reduced by 6 bases and the J end by 7 bases; junction bases left unmatched: 12. Including the terminal cysteine and phenylalanine, the CDR3 comprises 14 residues. The only DNA kept is the CDR3, 42 bases in frame from the first base. Receptor libraries were prepared by 5' RACE. Sequencer: Illumina HiSeq 2000. Template switching added a universal primer binding site, and the final cDNA carried a unique molecular identifier that allowed TCR cDNA molecules to be counted accurately. Specific primers in the conserved constant-segment region were used to synthesize first-strand cDNA for the TCR alpha and beta chains. To control for contamination, every cDNA library was double barcoded, receiving both a SMART-Mk sample barcode and Illumina barcodes. TruSeq adapter sequences, together with Illumina sample barcodes, were added in two successive PCR steps. TCR alpha and beta cDNA libraries were sequenced on the Illumina HiSeq platform with custom primers. The paper's data handling went like this. MiGEC processed the raw reads to extract unique molecular identifiers, while MiXCR was used to determine the CDR3 positions. Recombination models were inferred per individual with the repgenHMM and IGoR tools using an EM algorithm. The tcR package in R was used for shared clonotype analysis, with sharing normalized by the product of cloneset sizes. To study raw recombination free of thymic and clonal selection effects, out-of-frame nonproductive sequences were analyzed. TCRdb reprocessed the public reads (quality trimming at Q25 with fastp, clone calling with MiXCR) and kept in-frame beta chains. Under each unique CDR3 protein, matching rows form one entry showing the most common genes and DNA. The V and J calls and clone size come from TCRdb's table, not from the authors' own analysis. The sample table lists about 690,000 distinct CDR3 sequences, roughly 6% of them with a count of one. Approximately 1.6% of the sample is in the top ten clones.

The receptor was derived from a young man in good health. The sequenced material came from naive T cells sorted from blood. The intended sense of this specimen's cell subset or site label: cells isolated with a human naive T-cell isolation kit. Here the chain combines TRBV2 and TRBJ2-7; 7 junctional bases match TRBD1. The CDR3 is CASRGTDPNREQYF. The DNA is TGTGCCAGCAGGGGGACAGATCCAAATCGTGAGCAGTACTTC.